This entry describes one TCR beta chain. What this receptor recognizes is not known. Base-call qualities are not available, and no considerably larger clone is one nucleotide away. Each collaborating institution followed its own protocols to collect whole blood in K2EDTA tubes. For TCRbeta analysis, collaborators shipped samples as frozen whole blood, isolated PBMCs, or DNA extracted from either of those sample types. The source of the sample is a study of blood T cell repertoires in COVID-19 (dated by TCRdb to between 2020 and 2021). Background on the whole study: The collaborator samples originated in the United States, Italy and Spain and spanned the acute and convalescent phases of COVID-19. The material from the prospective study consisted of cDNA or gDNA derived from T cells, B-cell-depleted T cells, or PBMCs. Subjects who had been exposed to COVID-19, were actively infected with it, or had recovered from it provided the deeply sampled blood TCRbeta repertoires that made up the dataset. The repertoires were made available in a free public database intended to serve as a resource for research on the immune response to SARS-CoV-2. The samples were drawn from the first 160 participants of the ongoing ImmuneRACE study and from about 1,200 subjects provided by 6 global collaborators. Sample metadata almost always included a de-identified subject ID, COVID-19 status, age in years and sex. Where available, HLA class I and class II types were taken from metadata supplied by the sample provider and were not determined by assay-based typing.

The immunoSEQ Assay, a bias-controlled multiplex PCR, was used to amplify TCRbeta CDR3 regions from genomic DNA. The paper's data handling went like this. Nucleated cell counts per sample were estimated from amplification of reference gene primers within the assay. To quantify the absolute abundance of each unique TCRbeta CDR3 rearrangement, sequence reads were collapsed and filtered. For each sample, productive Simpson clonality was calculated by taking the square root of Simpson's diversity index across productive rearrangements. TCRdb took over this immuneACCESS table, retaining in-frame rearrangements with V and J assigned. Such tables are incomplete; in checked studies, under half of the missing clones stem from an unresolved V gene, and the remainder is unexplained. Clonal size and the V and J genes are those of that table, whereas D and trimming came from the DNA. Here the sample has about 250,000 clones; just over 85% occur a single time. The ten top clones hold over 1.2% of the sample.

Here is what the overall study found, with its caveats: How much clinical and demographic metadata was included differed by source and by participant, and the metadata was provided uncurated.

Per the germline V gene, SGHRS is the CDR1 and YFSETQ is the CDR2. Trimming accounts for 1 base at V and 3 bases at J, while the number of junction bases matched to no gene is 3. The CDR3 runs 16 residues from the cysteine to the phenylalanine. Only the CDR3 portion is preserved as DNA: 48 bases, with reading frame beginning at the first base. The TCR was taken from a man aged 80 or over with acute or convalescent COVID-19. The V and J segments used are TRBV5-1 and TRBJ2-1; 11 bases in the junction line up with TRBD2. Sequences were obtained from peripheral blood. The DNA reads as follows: TGCGCCAGCAGCTTGAGCACTAGCGGGAGCTACAATGAGCAGTTCTTC. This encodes CASSLSTSGSYNEQFF.